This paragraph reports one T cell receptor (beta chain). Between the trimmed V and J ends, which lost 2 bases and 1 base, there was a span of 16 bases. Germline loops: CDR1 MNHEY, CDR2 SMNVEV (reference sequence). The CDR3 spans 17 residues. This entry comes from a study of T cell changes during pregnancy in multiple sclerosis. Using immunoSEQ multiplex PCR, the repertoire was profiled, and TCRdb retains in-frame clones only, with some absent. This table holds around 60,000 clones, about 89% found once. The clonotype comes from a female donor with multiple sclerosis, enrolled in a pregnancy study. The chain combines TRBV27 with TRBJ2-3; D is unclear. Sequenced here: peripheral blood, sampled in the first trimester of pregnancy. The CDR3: CASSLATTPIGTDTQYF. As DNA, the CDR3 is TGTGCCAGCAGTTTAGCAACGACACCGATTGGCACAGATACGCAGTATTTT.